Included here is one TCR beta chain sequence, with context. Its specificity is unknown. The data are from a study of T cells in Graves' hyperthyroidism and ophthalmopathy. Overall study context: It was at initial diagnosis, before any treatment, that peripheral blood was collected. General study points: With a median lead of approximately 6 months before onset, the model predicted ophthalmopathy. Stable hyperthyroidism was separated from ophthalmopathy by a model based on 13 V-J features. Most expanded thyroid clonotypes above 0.001 also appeared in blood.

The TCR beta CDR3 regions underwent amplification using RNA transcripts as the source. The study used the HTBI primer set for a first-round RT-PCR of the TCR CDR3. One entry per CDR3 protein, called by TCRdb with MiXCR from the multiplex PCR reads. The sample has about half a million distinct CDR3 sequences; around a quarter are singletons. V lost 6 bases and J lost 0, with 12 bases in between. The germline gives CDR1 LNHDA, CDR2 SQIVND (reference sequence). The CDR3 sequence is 15 residues long. The V and J genes are TRBV19 and TRBJ1-5; D gene ambiguous. The specimen sequenced was blood. This receptor was identified in a young woman with Graves' ophthalmopathy. The CDR3 loop reads CASSKDGNSNQPQHF. The CDR3 DNA follows: TGTGCCAGTAGCAAGGACGGGAATAGCAATCAGCCCCAGCATTTT.